Listed below are T cell receptor beta chains from one sample, sequenced in a study of blood T cell repertoires in COVID-19. Produced via immunoSEQ multiplex PCR; TCRdb's table is partial and in-frame only. The sample contains about 260,000 clones, around 89% of which appear only once. The sequenced sample was PBMCs or T cells enriched from blood (not recorded which). The receptors here all came from a man in his fifties who had been exposed to COVID-19. Both conserved end residues are part of each CDR3. D genes are given only for firm matches.

j_call: TRBJ1-2
d_call: TRBD1
v_call: TRBV28
cdr3_aa: CASSLQGGYGYTF
cdr3_nt: TGTGCCAGCAGTTTACAGGGGGGCTATGGCTACACCTTC

j_call: TRBJ1-3
d_call: NA
v_call: TRBV7-6
cdr3_aa: CASSQDSSGNTIYF
cdr3_nt: TGTGCCAGCAGCCAGGACAGTTCTGGAAACACCATATATTTT

j_call: TRBJ1-5
d_call: TRBD1
v_call: TRBV2
cdr3_aa: CASSGQGDQPQHF
cdr3_nt: TGTGCCAGCAGTGGACAGGGGGACCAGCCCCAGCATTTT

j_call: TRBJ2-3
d_call: NA
v_call: TRBV29-1
cdr3_aa: CSVEDGQRTDTQYF
cdr3_nt: TGCAGCGTTGAAGATGGACAACGCACAGATACGCAGTATTTT

j_call: TRBJ1-1
d_call: NA
v_call: TRBV6-5
cdr3_aa: CASSFLLGGGTSEAFF
cdr3_nt: TGTGCCAGCAGTTTCCTCCTCGGAGGAGGAACGTCTGAAGCTTTCTTT

j_call: TRBJ2-5
d_call: NA
v_call: TRBV7-9
cdr3_aa: CASSFRTGVKTQYF
cdr3_nt: TGTGCCAGCAGCTTTCGGACGGGAGTGAAGACCCAGTACTTC

j_call: TRBJ1-2
d_call: NA
v_call: TRBV15
cdr3_aa: CATSKQGDYGYTF
cdr3_nt: TGTGCCACCAGCAAACAGGGAGACTATGGCTACACCTTC

j_call: TRBJ2-5
d_call: NA
v_call: TRBV10-3
cdr3_aa: CAISRTDQETQYF
cdr3_nt: TGTGCCATCAGCCGGACAGACCAAGAGACCCAGTACTTC

j_call: TRBJ2-5
d_call: TRBD1
v_call: TRBV6-5
cdr3_aa: CASTRDRGETQYF
cdr3_nt: TGTGCCAGCACTCGGGACAGAGGGGAGACCCAGTACTTC

j_call: TRBJ1-2
d_call: NA
v_call: TRBV28
cdr3_aa: CASSLGGTNYGYTF
cdr3_nt: TGTGCCAGCAGTTTGGGGGGGACTAACTATGGCTACACCTTC

j_call: TRBJ1-3
d_call: TRBD1
v_call: TRBV6-5
cdr3_aa: CASSTGVGLGNTIYF
cdr3_nt: TGTGCCAGCAGCACAGGGGTCGGATTAGGAAACACCATATATTTT

j_call: TRBJ2-4
d_call: NA
v_call: TRBV4-2
cdr3_aa: CASSQARLAKNIQYF
cdr3_nt: TGTGCCAGCAGCCAAGCGCGGCTTGCCAAAAACATTCAGTACTTC

j_call: TRBJ1-5
d_call: NA
v_call: TRBV23-1
cdr3_aa: CASSQSKTADSNQPQHF
cdr3_nt: TGCGCCAGCAGTCAATCGAAGACAGCTGATAGCAATCAGCCCCAGCATTTT

j_call: TRBJ2-7
d_call: NA
v_call: TRBV29-1
cdr3_aa: CSVPGPTGYEQYF
cdr3_nt: TGCAGCGTACCGGGCCCGACAGGCTACGAGCAGTACTTC

j_call: TRBJ2-5
d_call: NA
v_call: TRBV11-2
cdr3_aa: CASSPYSGGETQYF
cdr3_nt: TGTGCCAGCAGCCCTTACTCGGGCGGGGAGACCCAGTACTTC

j_call: TRBJ2-2
d_call: TRBD1
v_call: TRBV7-9
cdr3_aa: CASGQGQLYTGELFF
cdr3_nt: TGTGCCAGCGGACAGGGACAGCTCTACACCGGGGAGCTGTTTTTT

j_call: TRBJ2-1
d_call: TRBD2
v_call: TRBV20-1
cdr3_aa: CSASKGEASGGSYNEQFF
cdr3_nt: TGCAGTGCTAGTAAAGGGGAGGCTAGCGGGGGGTCCTACAATGAGCAGTTCTTC

j_call: TRBJ1-4
d_call: TRBD1
v_call: TRBV9
cdr3_aa: CASSGPTGAEANEKLFF
cdr3_nt: TGTGCCAGCAGCGGTCCGACAGGGGCTGAGGCTAATGAAAAACTGTTTTTT

j_call: TRBJ2-2
d_call: NA
v_call: TRBV6-2/TRBV6-3
cdr3_aa: CASSYTGYDTGELFF
cdr3_nt: TGTGCCAGCAGTTATACGGGGTATGACACCGGGGAGCTGTTTTTT

j_call: TRBJ2-2
d_call: NA
v_call: TRBV11-2
cdr3_aa: CASSLAVYIQGSTGELFF
cdr3_nt: TGTGCCAGCAGCTTAGCGGTTTATATACAGGGTTCCACCGGGGAGCTGTTTTTT

j_call: TRBJ2-2
d_call: NA
v_call: TRBV27
cdr3_aa: CASSLVARSTGELFF
cdr3_nt: TGTGCCAGCAGTTTAGTGGCAAGGAGCACCGGGGAGCTGTTTTTT

j_call: TRBJ2-2
d_call: TRBD2
v_call: TRBV7-3
cdr3_aa: CASSFLAGRVGELFF
cdr3_nt: TGTGCCAGCAGCTTCCTAGCGGGACGTGTCGGGGAGCTGTTTTTT

j_call: TRBJ1-2
d_call: NA
v_call: TRBV2
cdr3_aa: CASMERPYGYTF
cdr3_nt: TGTGCCAGCATGGAGCGACCATATGGCTACACCTTC

j_call: TRBJ1-4
d_call: NA
v_call: TRBV6-1
cdr3_aa: CASSEQGQGREKLFF
cdr3_nt: TGTGCCAGCAGTGAGCAGGGTCAGGGGCGTGAAAAACTGTTTTTT

j_call: TRBJ2-1
d_call: TRBD1
v_call: TRBV27
cdr3_aa: CASRQDRGPHNEQFF
cdr3_nt: TGTGCCAGCAGGCAAGACAGGGGTCCCCACAATGAGCAGTTCTTC

j_call: TRBJ1-1
d_call: NA
v_call: TRBV28
cdr3_aa: CASRTLEGNTEAFF
cdr3_nt: TGTGCCAGCAGAACGTTGGAGGGGAACACTGAAGCTTTCTTT

j_call: TRBJ1-4
d_call: TRBD1
v_call: TRBV10-1
cdr3_aa: CASRDYRGPQLNEKLFF
cdr3_nt: TGCGCCAGCAGGGATTACAGGGGGCCTCAGTTGAATGAAAAACTGTTTTTT

j_call: TRBJ2-7
d_call: TRBD2
v_call: TRBV3-1/TRBV3-2
cdr3_aa: CASSQERGGQIYEQYF
cdr3_nt: TGTGCCAGCAGCCAAGAGCGGGGGGGACAGATCTACGAGCAGTACTTC